Listed below are T cell receptor beta chains from one sample, sequenced in a study of long-term antiretroviral therapy in people with HIV. Some clones are missing from TCRdb's copy, which holds only in-frame ones; the method was immunoSEQ multiplex PCR. Here the sample spans 30,000 to 40,000 clones, around 86% being singletons. Material: unsorted PBMCs, obtained 1.5 years after starting antiretroviral therapy. These receptor sequences come from a man aged 18 to 35 with HIV. Both conserved end residues are part of each CDR3. D genes are given only for firm matches.

CDR3aa | d_gene | v_gene
CASSVGPGNTIYF | . | TRBV9
CASSLGLAADTQYF | TRBD2 | TRBV5-1
CASSPEGYEQYF | . | TRBV5-1
CAISDVGDAQETQYF | . | TRBV10-3
CSARAGEQYF | . | TRBV20-1
CASSLGGTGYNEQFF | . | TRBV5-1
CASSEGRGGKTQYF | TRBD2 | TRBV5-8
CASSWGGLADEQYF | TRBD2 | TRBV5-4
CASSLSLAPGELFF | . | TRBV7-9
CASSLGRESEQYF | . | TRBV27
CASRLLAGGNNEQFF | TRBD2 | TRBV19
CSVEGTSSSSSYNEQFF | TRBD2 | TRBV29-1
CAIRVAGSYEQYF | TRBD2 | TRBV10-3
CASSPTIHAGELFF | . | TRBV25-1
CAWTIAGGRNTQYF | TRBD2 | TRBV30
CASSSQGRQPQHF | . | TRBV27
CASSRAYQETQYF | . | TRBV19
CASTRGLAGGETQYF | TRBD2 | TRBV19
CASSPTPGMNTEAFF | . | TRBV18
CASSQRQGAEKLFF | TRBD1 | TRBV4-3
CASSRRQENYEQYF | . | TRBV14
CASSQYVGALGLDQPQHF | . | TRBV4-3
CASTPGHQLDTQYF | . | TRBV7-2
CASRPRGIPDSNQPQHF | TRBD1 | TRBV28
CASSLTVRTEAFF | . | TRBV27